These 28 T cell receptor beta chains share one sample of origin, sequenced in a study of blood T cell repertoires in COVID-19. This table comes from immunoSEQ multiplex PCR, and its TCRdb copy is limited to in-frame clones, with some not included. Of roughly 53,000 clones listed, about 70% were seen once; the top ten hold around 20%. The sample consisted of peripheral blood. All receptors derive from a man aged 45 to 65 with active or convalescent COVID-19.

This clone was detected many times. The chain recombines TRBV7-9 with TRBJ1-2; possibly TRBD1 for D (5 bases). Germline assignment: CDR1 SEHNR and CDR2 FQNEAQ (reference sequence). The V end lost 1 base, the J end lost 2 bases, and 8 bases lay between the germline ends. The length of the CDR3 is 14 residues. CDR3 sequence reads: CASSLGGSNYGYTF. DNA of the CDR3: TGTGCCAGCAGCTTAGGGGGCAGCAACTATGGCTACACCTTC.

The chain has TRBV6-5 and TRBJ2-7; D possibly corresponds to TRBD2 (6 bases). Germline CDR1 is MNHEY and CDR2 is SVGAGI. This CDR3 spans 14 amino acids. V was pared by 0 bases and J by 13 bases, with 19 bases between. In nucleotides, the CDR3 is TGTGCCAGCAGTTACTCGCGTGCTAGCGAGGTTCTATACTTC. Translation: CASSYSRASEVLYF.

V gene TRBV10-3 combines with J gene TRBJ2-5, with D uncertain. Trimming stripped 0 bases from V and 5 bases from J, with 10 bases between. CDR1 is ENHRY, CDR2 SYGVKD, per germline. The CDR3 runs to 14 residues. DNA of the CDR3: TGTGCCATCAGTGAGTCCTGGCAGGTGGAGACCCAGTACTTC. This gives the protein CAISESWQVETQYF.

This chain links TRBV29-1 with TRBJ2-5; 8 bases map to TRBD2. With 6 bases clipped from V and 1 base from J, the junction kept 4 bases outside the gene matches. This CDR3 spans 13 amino acids. CDR1 and CDR2 (germline): SQVTM, ANQGSEA. The CDR3 sequence: CSVAGEIQETQYF. As DNA, the CDR3 is TGCAGCGTAGCGGGGGAGATCCAAGAGACCCAGTACTTC.

This clone was observed a single time. The chain uses TRBV15 and TRBJ2-7, with D perhaps TRBD2 (6 bases). V lost 8 bases, J lost 0 bases, and 11 bases lay in between. Per germline, CDR1 LNHNV and CDR2 YYDKDF (reference sequence). The CDR3 contains 13 residues. CDR3 region: CATGSGVSYEQYF. DNA of the CDR3: TGTGCCACCGGGTCGGGGGTCTCCTACGAGCAGTACTTC.

The CDR3 DNA reads TGTGCCTGGACGAGTGGCGGGAGGGCCGGCAATGAGCAGTTCTTC. This codes for CAWTSGGRAGNEQFF. This chain connects TRBV30 to TRBJ2-1; 9 bases map to TRBD2. The CDR3 sequence is 15 residues long. The J segment lost 6 bases and the V segment lost 4 bases, leaving 10 bases of the junction unmatched. The germline V gene encodes CDR1 GTSNPN and CDR2 SVGIG (reference sequence).

The chain employs TRBV9 and TRBJ1-4, with D possibly being TRBD1 (5 bases). The length of the CDR3 is 18 residues. V was cut by 3 bases and J by 2 bases, with 20 bases left in between. The germline gives CDR1 SGDLS, CDR2 YYNGEE. The CDR3 DNA is TGTGCCAGCAGCGCCCAAGATTACAGACAGTCCACTAATGAAAAACTGTTTTTT. Translation gives CASSAQDYRQSTNEKLFF.

The J gene is TRBJ2-1, the V gene TRBV10-1; 8 positions agree with TRBD2. The V and J ends lost 4 bases and 7 bases, in that order; junction bases with no gene match: 9. The CDR3 contains 15 residues. Germline V gives CDR1 WNHNN, CDR2 SYGVQD (reference sequence). CDR3 nucleotides: TGCGCCAGCAGTGCGATTCTCCGCGGGAGGAATGAGCAGTTCTTC. Translating gives CASSAILRGRNEQFF.

The gene calls are TRBV19 and TRBJ1-2; tentatively, D is TRBD1 (5 bases). V lost 0 bases and J 4 bases, leaving 15 bases between the germline ends. CDR1 and CDR2 (germline): LNHDA, SQIVND (reference sequence). The CDR3 consists of 16 residues. The CDR3 reads CASSIDLQTGGYGYTF. The CDR3 nucleotides read TGTGCCAGTAGTATAGATCTGCAGACGGGGGGCTATGGCTACACCTTC.

The V and J genes are TRBV5-1 and TRBJ1-1, with TRBD1 matching 7 bases. Germline V gene lookup returns CDR1 SGHRS and CDR2 YFSETQ. V was pared by 0 bases and J by 11 bases, with 13 bases of the junction left unmatched. The CDR3 loop spans 15 amino acids. The CDR3 nucleotides are TGCGCCAGCAGCTTGGGGAACCGGGACAGCTCTAGGGCTTTCTTT. Its protein is CASSLGNRDSSRAFF. The variable domain in full, completed from reference TRBV5-1 and TRBJ1-1, reads KAGVTQTPRYLIKTRGQQVTLSCSPISGHRSVSWYQQTPGQGLQFLFEYFSETQRNKGNFPGRFSGRQFSNSRSEMNVSTLELGDSALYLCASSLGNRDSSRAFFGQGTRLTVV.

This clone was counted between two and nine times. The chain uses TRBV7-3 and TRBJ2-2; D perhaps matches TRBD2 (5 bases). Germline V gene lookup returns CDR1 SGHTA and CDR2 FQGTGA. Trimming took off 5 bases at V and 0 bases at J, with 13 bases between the two ends. The CDR3 runs 16 residues. This chain's CDR3 is CASSPVGDANTGELFF. The CDR3 region has the DNA TGTGCCAGCAGCCCGGTGGGAGATGCGAACACCGGGGAGCTGTTTTTT. Looking up the rest from reference TRBV7-3 and TRBJ2-2 gives the full variable domain: GAGVSQTPSNKVTEKGKYVELRCDPISGHTALYWYRQSLGQGPEFLIYFQGTGAADDSGLPNDRFFAVRPEGSVSTLKIQRTERGDSAVYLCASSPVGDANTGELFFGEGSRLTVL.

The chain links TRBV6-5 to TRBJ2-1; tentatively, D is TRBD2 (5 bases). V shed 6 bases and J shed 6 bases, with 12 bases lying between them. The germline CDR1 and CDR2 sequences are MNHEY and SVGAGI. The CDR3 runs to 13 residues. As DNA, the CDR3 is TGTGCCAGCAGGGATAGCGCACGCAATGAGCAGTTCTTC. Its translation is CASRDSARNEQFF.

The V gene is TRBV6-5, the J gene TRBJ2-7, with 11 bases lining up with TRBD2. The CDR3 consists of 14 residues. Germline values: CDR1 MNHEY, CDR2 SVGAGI. V was clipped by 5 bases and J by 5 bases; unmatched bases: 5. The CDR3 reads CASSQTSGSNEQYF. CDR3 sequence (DNA): TGTGCCAGCAGTCAAACTAGCGGGAGCAACGAGCAGTACTTC.

V usage is TRBV30 and J usage is TRBJ2-5; D might be TRBD2 (5 bases). Germline V gene data show CDR1 as GTSNPN and CDR2 as SVGIG (reference sequence). The CDR3 runs to 16 residues. V lost 0 bases to trimming and J lost 5 bases, with 19 bases between them. For the CDR3, the DNA is TGTGCCTGGAGTGTACCCTTGGCGGGTGATTTGGAGACCCAGTACTTC. Its translation is CAWSVPLAGDLETQYF.

V is TRBV5-1 and J is TRBJ2-2; 9 bases fit TRBD2. After removal of 5 bases from V and 3 bases from J, the junction contained 8 bases not matched to a gene. The CDR3 is 16 residues long. Per the germline V gene, CDR1 is SGHRS and CDR2 is YFSETQ. CDR3 in amino acids: CASSVSGSGHTGELFF. CDR3 coding DNA: TGCGCCAGCAGTGTTAGCGGGAGCGGTCACACCGGGGAGCTGTTTTTT.

This clone was recorded a few times. The J gene is TRBJ2-1, the V gene TRBV3-1 (or the pseudogene TRBV3-2); 7 nucleotides agree with TRBD2. The CDR3 covers 19 residues. The germline CDR1 and CDR2 sequences are LGHDT and YNNKEL (reference sequence). The trim removed 0 bases at V and 4 bases at J, leaving 15 bases unmatched. CDR3 sequence: CASSQDPLTGLGVYNEQFF. CDR3 bases: TGTGCCAGCAGCCAAGACCCTCTTACTGGACTAGGAGTTTACAATGAGCAGTTCTTC.

The genes are TRBV11-3 and TRBJ2-1; perhaps TRBD1 as D (5 bases). The CDR3 is 14 residues long. V was cut by 5 bases and J by 1 base, with 9 bases left in between. Germline lookup yields CDR1 SGHNT and CDR2 YENEEA. CDR3 nucleotides: TGTGCCAGCAGCAGGGGTCTTTCCTACAATGAGCAGTTCTTC. This encodes CASSRGLSYNEQFF. Together with reference TRBV11-3 and TRBJ2-1, the CDR3 gives the full variable domain: EAGVVQSPRYKIIEKKQPVAFWCNPISGHNTLYWYLQNLGQGPELLIRYENEEAVDDSQLPKDRFSAERLKGVDSTLKIQPAELGDSAVYLCASSRGLSYNEQFFGPGTRLTVL.

The chain carries TRBV5-1 and TRBJ2-7, with 9 nucleotides matching TRBD2. V lost 1 base to trimming and J lost 3 bases; unmatched junction nucleotides: 2. The CDR3 contains 14 residues. Germline CDR1 reads SGHRS; CDR2 reads YFSETQ. The CDR3 region is CASSLLSGGYEQYF. CDR3 DNA sequence: TGCGCCAGCAGCTTGCTTAGCGGGGGCTACGAGCAGTACTTC.

The chain is built from TRBV3-1 (or the pseudogene TRBV3-2) and TRBJ1-2, with D hard to call. Germline CDR1 reads LGHDT; CDR2 reads YNNKEL (reference sequence). The V and J ends lost 1 base and 4 bases respectively, with 13 bases between them. This CDR3 is built from 15 residues. CDR3 sequence reads: CASSQAGSPLYGYTF. The CDR3, as DNA: TGTGCCAGCAGCCAAGCGGGAAGTCCCCTCTATGGCTACACCTTC.

The chain employs TRBV5-4 and TRBJ2-3; D might be TRBD2 (6 bases). Deletions cut 0 bases from V and 5 bases from J, with 10 bases between. The CDR3 has 14 amino acids. Germline CDR1 and CDR2: SGHNT and YYREEE (reference sequence). The CDR3 region has the DNA TGTGCCAGCAGCTTGGCCGGGAGCGAAGATACGCAGTATTTT. Translating it yields CASSLAGSEDTQYF.

The chain combines TRBV7-9 with TRBJ2-5; 7 nucleotides align to TRBD1. CDR3 length equals 14 residues. Germline V gene data show CDR1 as SEHNR and CDR2 as FQNEAQ (reference sequence). The V segment lost 5 bases and the J segment 2 bases; nucleotides outside the gene matches: 5. CDR3 amino acids: CASSRGQLQETQYF. CDR3 nucleotide sequence: TGTGCCAGCAGCAGGGGACAGCTACAAGAGACCCAGTACTTC.

This rearrangement joins TRBV7-3 to TRBJ1-4; 9 bases are shared with TRBD1. The CDR3 has 14 amino acids. Germline CDR1 SGHTA, CDR2 FQGTGA. V gave up 5 bases and J gave up 8 bases; unmatched junction bases: 6. The CDR3, as DNA: TGTGCCAGCAGCGCTACAGGGGGCATGGAAAAACTGTTTTTT. Translated: CASSATGGMEKLFF.

The chain joins TRBV27 to TRBJ2-3, with a weak D call TRBD1 (6 bases). CDR1 MNHEY and CDR2 SMNVEV come from the germline V gene (reference sequence). The CDR3 is 15 residues long. Trimming left V 4 bases short and J 2 bases short, with 13 bases between. This CDR3 reads CASSYGTGYTDTQYF. The CDR3 region has the DNA TGTGCCAGCAGTTACGGAACAGGGTACACAGATACGCAGTATTTT.

This chain connects TRBV18 to TRBJ1-1, with D uncertain. Trimming took 1 base from V and 4 from J, leaving 13 bases between them. Germline-derived CDR1 and CDR2 are KGHSH and LQKENI. CDR3 length equals 15 residues. The CDR3 reads CASSPQVEAVTEAFF. The CDR3, as DNA: TGTGCCAGCTCACCACAGGTAGAGGCCGTCACTGAAGCTTTCTTT.

The V call is TRBV10-1, the J call TRBJ2-3, with 7 bases matching TRBD1. CDR3 length: 17 residues. The ends lost 4 bases at V and 4 bases at J; junction bases unmatched: 14. Germline V gene sequence: CDR1 WNHNN, CDR2 SYGVQD (reference sequence). This CDR3 reads CASSGLTGAGVADTQYF. In DNA, the CDR3 is TGCGCCAGCAGTGGACTCACAGGGGCGGGCGTTGCAGATACGCAGTATTTT.

This clone was counted between two and nine times. CDR3 DNA sequence: TGTGCCAGCAGTCCTCGGGCGGACTCCTACTCTGGGGCCAACGTCCTGACTTTC. This translates into CASSPRADSYSGANVLTF. J is TRBJ2-6 and V is TRBV27; possibly TRBD2 for D (5 bases). The CDR3 loop spans 18 amino acids. Between the trimmed V and J ends, which lost 5 bases and 0 bases, there was a span of 17 bases. Germline V CDR1 and CDR2: MNHEY, SMNVEV (reference sequence).

V gene TRBV4-2 combines with J gene TRBJ2-3, with no clear D. V lost 1 base, J lost 4 bases, and 12 bases lay in between. The CDR3 totals 15 residues. From germline, CDR1 is LGHNA and CDR2 YNFKEQ. This CDR3 reads CASSQVSGWSDTQYF. The DNA of the CDR3 is TGTGCCAGCAGCCAAGTTTCCGGGTGGTCAGATACGCAGTATTTT.

V gene TRBV7-8 combines with J gene TRBJ1-5, with 7 bases that match TRBD1. The V and J ends lost 3 bases and 7 bases, in that order; junction bases with no gene match: 6. CDR1 and CDR2 from the germline V gene are SGHVS and FQNEAQ. CDR3 size: 14 residues. The CDR3: CASSLGTEKQPQHF. Written as DNA, the CDR3 is TGTGCCAGCAGCTTGGGGACAGAAAAACAGCCCCAGCATTTT.